The entry that follows covers one T cell receptor beta chain sequence. These data belong to a study of blood T cell repertoires in COVID-19. In the study overall: Acute and convalescent COVID-19 specimens originated in the United States, Italy and Spain.

In the study's own analysis: Reference gene primer amplification yielded estimated nucleated cell counts. Assay: immunoSEQ multiplex PCR; the TCRdb copy retains only in-frame clones and omits some. The DNA gave D and trimming, while V, J and clone size come from that table. Among around 190,000 clones listed, roughly 84% were seen once. In the 2 weeks before study entry, exposed participants met a COVID-19 case, which was PCR-confirmed or clinician-diagnosed. What was sequenced was PBMCs or T cells enriched from blood (not recorded which). The receptor was isolated from a woman in her twenties or thirties who had been exposed to COVID-19.

The chain's CDR3 is CASKEGQGNQPQHF. CDR3 nucleotide sequence: TGTGCCAGTAAAGAGGGACAGGGCAATCAGCCCCAGCATTTT. The V and J genes are TRBV19 and TRBJ1-5; TRBD1 aligns across 8 bases. V gave up 7 bases and J gave up 2 bases; unmatched junction bases: 4. Germline V gives CDR1 LNHDA, CDR2 SQIVND (reference sequence). CDR3 length: 14 amino acids.